The clone carrying this TCR beta chain was seen only a few times. Original processing methods: It was from reference gene primer amplification that nucleated cell counts were estimated. Sequenced by immunoSEQ multiplex PCR; TCRdb stores in-frame clones only, minus some. V, J and clone size reflect that table, while D and trimming were determined from the DNA. The sample contains roughly 140,000 clones, 75% to 90% of which appear only once. The CDR3 runs 14 residues. V dropped 0 bases and J dropped 1 base, with 7 bases sitting between them. The V gene's germline CDR1 is MGHRA and CDR2 YSYEKL. This sample is drawn from a study of blood T cell repertoires in COVID-19. Study details: Samples of COVID-19 (acute and convalescent) were obtained from the United States, Italy and Spain. PBMCs, B-cell-depleted T cells, or T cells provided the cDNA or gDNA that made up the material.

The sample was peripheral blood. The rearrangement links TRBV4-1 to TRBJ2-7; D unresolved. The source is a man aged 65-85 years who had recovered from COVID-19. Here the CDR3 reads CASSQDWSSYEQYF. The CDR3 nucleotides are TGCGCCAGCAGCCAAGATTGGAGTTCCTACGAGCAGTACTTC.